A selection of T cell receptor beta chains follows, all from one sample in a study of siplizumab effects on memory and regulatory T cells. Data came from immunoSEQ multiplex PCR; TCRdb stores just in-frame clones and leaves some out. Among roughly 9,200 clones listed, about 41% were seen once. The antigens for these receptors are not known. Specimen: CFSE-low (dividing) CD4+ T cells sorted from an allogeneic mixed lymphocyte reaction. These receptors were taken from a human donor in good health; the cells came from an allogeneic mixed lymphocyte reaction. Each CDR3 is given with its conserved first and last residue. The order of the fields is clone size, J gene, D gene, V gene, CDR3 protein, CDR3 DNA. The D gene is left open where the match is weak. Expanded clones are given a class, and other clones once, few, many or no size at all.

- | TRBJ2-1 | TRBD1 | TRBV18 | CASSPKTGVNEQFF | TGTGCCAGCTCTCCCAAGACAGGGGTTAATGAGCAGTTCTTC
- | TRBJ2-2 | - | TRBV7-3 | CASSLTLAERSGELFF | TGTGCCAGCAGCTTAACGCTGGCGGAACGGTCCGGGGAGCTGTTTTTT
- | TRBJ2-5 | TRBD1 | TRBV7-2 | CASSPNPPGQGAREQYF | TGTGCCAGCAGCCCGAACCCCCCGGGACAGGGGGCGAGGGAGCAGTACTTC
- | TRBJ1-2 | - | TRBV5-1 | CASSSLSTGEGYGYTF | TGCGCCAGCAGCTCCTTATCGACGGGGGAAGGGTATGGCTACACCTTC
medium-sized | TRBJ1-4 | - | TRBV10-1 | CASSDRVDLTNEKLFF | TGCGCCAGCAGTGATCGGGTCGACCTAACTAATGAAAAACTGTTTTTT
- | TRBJ2-3 | - | TRBV5-1 | CASSSVLDTQYF | TGCGCCAGCAGCAGTGTATTAGATACGCAGTATTTT
- | TRBJ1-5 | - | TRBV28 | CASSKGGLSQPQHF | TGTGCCAGCTCTAAGGGGGGACTATCTCAGCCCCAGCATTTT
few | TRBJ1-5 | - | TRBV25-1 | CASSEYWAAPDQPQHF | TGTGCCAGCAGTGAATACTGGGCAGCGCCCGATCAGCCCCAGCATTTT
medium-sized | TRBJ1-4 | - | TRBV5-6 | CASSSYRSPINEKLFF | TGTGCCAGCAGCTCTTACAGGTCCCCGATAAATGAAAAACTGTTTTTT
medium-sized | TRBJ1-5 | - | TRBV28 | CASSLGDPSNQPQHF | TGTGCCAGCAGCTTAGGGGATCCTAGCAATCAGCCCCAGCATTTT